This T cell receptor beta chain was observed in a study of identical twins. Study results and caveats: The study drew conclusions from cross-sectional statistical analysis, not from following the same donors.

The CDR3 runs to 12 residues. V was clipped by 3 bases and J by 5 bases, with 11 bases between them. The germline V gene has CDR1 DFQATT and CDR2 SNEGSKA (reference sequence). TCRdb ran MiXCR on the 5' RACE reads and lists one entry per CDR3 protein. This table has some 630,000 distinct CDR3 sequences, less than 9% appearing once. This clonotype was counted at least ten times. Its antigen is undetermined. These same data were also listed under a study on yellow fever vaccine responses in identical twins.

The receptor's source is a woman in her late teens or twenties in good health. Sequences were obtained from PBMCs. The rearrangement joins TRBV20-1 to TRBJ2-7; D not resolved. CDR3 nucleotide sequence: TGCAGTGCTAGCGATGCGAGCCACGAGCAGTACTTC. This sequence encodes CSASDASHEQYF.